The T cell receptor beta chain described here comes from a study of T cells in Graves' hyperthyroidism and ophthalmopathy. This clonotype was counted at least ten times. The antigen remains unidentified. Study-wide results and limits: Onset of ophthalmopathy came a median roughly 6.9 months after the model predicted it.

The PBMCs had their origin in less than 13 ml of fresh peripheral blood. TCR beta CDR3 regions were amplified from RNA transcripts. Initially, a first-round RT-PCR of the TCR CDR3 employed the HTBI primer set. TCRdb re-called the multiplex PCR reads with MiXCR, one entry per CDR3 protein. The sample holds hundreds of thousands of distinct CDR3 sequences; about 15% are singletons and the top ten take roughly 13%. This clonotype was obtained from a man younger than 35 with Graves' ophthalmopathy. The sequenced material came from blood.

The CDR3 loop is CATSRGRQGGPEAFF. The CDR3 nucleotides read TGTGCCACCAGCAGAGGAAGACAGGGGGGGCCTGAAGCTTTCTTT. This chain links TRBV15 with TRBJ1-1, with 9 bases identical to TRBD1. J was trimmed by 6 bases and V by 1 base; bases with no gene match: 6. This CDR3 spans 15 amino acids. From germline, CDR1 is LNHNV and CDR2 YYDKDF (reference sequence). The whole variable domain, remainder taken from reference TRBV15 and TRBJ1-1, is DAMVIQNPRYQVTQFGKPVTLSCSQTLNHNVMYWYQQKSSQAPKLLFHYYDKDFNNEADTPDNFQSRRPNTSFCFLDIRSPGLGDTAMYLCATSRGRQGGPEAFFGQGTRLTVV.